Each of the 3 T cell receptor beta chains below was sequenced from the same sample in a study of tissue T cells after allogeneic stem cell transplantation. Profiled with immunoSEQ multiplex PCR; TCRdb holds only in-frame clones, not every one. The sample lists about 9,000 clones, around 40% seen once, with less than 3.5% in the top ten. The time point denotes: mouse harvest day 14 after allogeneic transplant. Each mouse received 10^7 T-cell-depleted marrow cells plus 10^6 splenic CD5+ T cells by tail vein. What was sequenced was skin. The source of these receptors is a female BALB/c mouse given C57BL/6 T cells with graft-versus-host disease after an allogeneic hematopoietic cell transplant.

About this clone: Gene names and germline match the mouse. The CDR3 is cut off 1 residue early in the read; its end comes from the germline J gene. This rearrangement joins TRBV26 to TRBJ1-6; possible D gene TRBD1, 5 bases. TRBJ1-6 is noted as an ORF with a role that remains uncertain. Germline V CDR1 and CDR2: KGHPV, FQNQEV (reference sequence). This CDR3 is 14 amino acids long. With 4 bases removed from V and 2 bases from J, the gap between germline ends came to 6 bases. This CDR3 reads CASSRGTYNSPLYF. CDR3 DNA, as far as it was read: TGTGCCAGCAGTCGGGGGACCTATAATTCGCCCCTCTAC.

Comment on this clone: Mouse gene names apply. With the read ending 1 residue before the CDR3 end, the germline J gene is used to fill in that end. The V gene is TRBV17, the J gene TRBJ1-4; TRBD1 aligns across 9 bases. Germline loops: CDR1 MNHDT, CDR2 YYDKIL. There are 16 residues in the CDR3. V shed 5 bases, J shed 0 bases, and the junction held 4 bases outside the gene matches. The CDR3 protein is CASSSGTGISNERLFF. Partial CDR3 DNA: TGTGCTAGCAGTTCCGGGACAGGGATTTCCAACGAAAGATTATTT.

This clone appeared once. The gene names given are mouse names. CDR3 bases read: TGTGCCAGCAGTCCAGGGTCTCAAAACACCTTGTAC. Translating it yields CASSPGSQNTLY. From start to end, the CDR3 is CASSPGSQNTLYF. The V call is TRBV4, the J call TRBJ2-4; tentatively, D is TRBD1 (5 bases). The DNA ends 1 residue before the CDR3 does, and the rest of the CDR3 is filled in from the germline J gene. This CDR3 has 13 amino acids. V shed 6 bases and J shed 2 bases, with 9 bases lying between them. Germline V gene sequence: CDR1 LGHDT, CDR2 YNNKQL (reference sequence). Looking up the rest from reference TRBV4 and TRBJ2-4 gives the full variable domain: ETAVFQTPNYHVTQVGNEVSFNCKQTLGHDTMYWYKQDSKKLLKIMFSYNNKQLIVNETVPRRFSPQSSDKAHLNLRIKSVEPEDSAVYLCASSPGSQNTLYFGAGTRLSVL.